This is a list of T cell receptor beta chains from one sample in a study of T cell responses to AZD1222 COVID-19 vaccine. Sequencing was performed with immunoSEQ multiplex PCR; in TCRdb, only in-frame clones are kept and a portion is missing. The sample consists of 150,000 or so clones, under 95% of them appearing once. The starting material was peripheral blood, obtained on day 0 of AZD1222 vaccination. The receptors here all came from an adult in good health. Both conserved end residues are part of each CDR3. A D gene is named only where the DNA matches it firmly. Rows may omit the clone size; those that give it use once, few, many or a size class.

.	.	TRBJ1-2	TRBV19	TGTGCCAGTAGTATGAGAGGGAGTGATGGCTACACCTTC	CASSMRGSDGYTF
.	TRBD2	TRBJ2-3	TRBV5-1	TGCGCCAGCAGCTTCGGACTAGCGGGAGGAGGAGATACGCAGTATTTT	CASSFGLAGGGDTQYF
.	.	TRBJ1-5	TRBV28	TGTGCCAGCATCCGAACAGGGCCTAATCAGCCCCAGCATTTT	CASIRTGPNQPQHF
.	.	TRBJ2-1	TRBV9	TGTGCCAGCAGCGCCCAGACAGGAGCTTACAATGAGCAGTTCTTC	CASSAQTGAYNEQFF
.	TRBD1	TRBJ2-2	TRBV5-5	TGTGCCAGCAGCCGGACAGGGGCTGGCACCGGGGAGCTGTTTTTT	CASSRTGAGTGELFF
.	TRBD1	TRBJ1-5	TRBV4-1	TGCGCCAGCAGCCTCCTAGGGGGCGCGAGGCCCCAGCATTTT	CASSLLGGARPQHF
.	TRBD2	TRBJ2-7	TRBV6-1	TGTGCCAGCAGTGAACTTAGGGGGAGGGTTAGCGGGAACTCCTACGAGCAGTACTTC	CASSELRGRVSGNSYEQYF
.	.	TRBJ1-1	TRBV5-1	TGCGCCAGCAGCTTGAGCCCGCCGGGCACTGAAGCTTTCTTT	CASSLSPPGTEAFF
.	TRBD2	TRBJ2-3	TRBV30	TGTGCCTGGAGTTCACCTAGCGGCCGGGCAGATACGCAGTATTTT	CAWSSPSGRADTQYF
.	.	TRBJ2-2	TRBV9	TGTGCCAGCAGTCGTGTAGTTTTCGCGAACACCGGGGAGCTGTTTTTT	CASSRVVFANTGELFF
.	TRBD1	TRBJ1-2	TRBV5-1	TGCGCCAGCAGCTCGTTTCCCCCGACAGGGGGGAATGGCTACACCTTC	CASSSFPPTGGNGYTF
.	.	TRBJ1-5	TRBV27	TGTGCCAGCAGTTTATTAAGGGGCTATCAGCCCCAGCATTTT	CASSLLRGYQPQHF
few	.	TRBJ2-1	TRBV19	TGTGCCAGTACCCAGGACAGTAGCTCCTACAATGAGCAGTTCTTC	CASTQDSSSYNEQFF
.	.	TRBJ2-7	TRBV28	TGTGCCAGCCGTGGACCCCTCTGGGAGCAGTACTTC	CASRGPLWEQYF
.	.	TRBJ2-1	TRBV15	TGTGCCACCAGCAGGGGTGCAGGACTTTACAATGAGCAGTTCTTC	CATSRGAGLYNEQFF
.	.	TRBJ2-3	TRBV15	TGTGCCACCAGCAGAGAGACCCCGCCAGATACGCAGTATTTT	CATSRETPPDTQYF
.	.	TRBJ1-1	TRBV6-5	TGTGCCAGCAGCCGCTCAGGGTCTTTGAACACTGAAGCTTTCTTT	CASSRSGSLNTEAFF
once	TRBD2	TRBJ2-3	TRBV25-1	TGTGCCAGCAGTGAAGGGGCTAGCGGGCTAACAGATACGCAGTATTTT	CASSEGASGLTDTQYF
.	.	TRBJ2-7	TRBV3-1/TRBV3-2	TGTGCCAGCAGCCAAGCCGGCCACGAGCAGTACTTC	CASSQAGHEQYF
.	TRBD1	TRBJ2-3	TRBV7-9	TGTGCCAGCAGCGTCTGGGACAGAACAGATACGCAGTATTTT	CASSVWDRTDTQYF
.	TRBD2	TRBJ2-2	TRBV11-1	TGTGCCAGCAGCCCGGGACTAGCGGGAGTCACCGGGGAGCTGTTTTTT	CASSPGLAGVTGELFF
.	.	TRBJ2-7	TRBV5-1	TGCGCCAGTACCGGTTCAGCAGGGAGGAACGAGCAGTACTTC	CASTGSAGRNEQYF
.	.	TRBJ2-1	TRBV19	TGTGCCAGTAGCTCTAGGATCCATGAGCAGTTCTTC	CASSSRIHEQFF
.	TRBD1	TRBJ1-6	TRBV19	TGTGCCAGTAAGACAGGGGAAGATAATTCACCCCTCCACTTT	CASKTGEDNSPLHF
once	.	TRBJ1-5	TRBV28	TGTGCCAGCAATTCCAATAGGCAGCCCCAGCATTTT	CASNSNRQPQHF
.	.	TRBJ1-3	TRBV7-2	TGTGCCAGCAGTGAACAAGTTGGAAACACCATATATTTT	CASSEQVGNTIYF
.	.	TRBJ1-2	TRBV18	TGTGCCAGCTCACCCGACAGGAACTATGGCTACACCTTC	CASSPDRNYGYTF
.	TRBD1	TRBJ1-3	TRBV3-1/TRBV3-2	TGTGCCAGCAGCCAGACAGGGGGAAGGGGAAACACCATATATTTT	CASSQTGGRGNTIYF
.	.	TRBJ1-4	TRBV27	TGTGCCAGCAGTTTACTAAGAGCCAGTAATGAAAAACTGTTTTTT	CASSLLRASNEKLFF
.	.	TRBJ1-2	TRBV6-5	TGTGCCAGCAGTTACTCGAGATCAGGGGCCAGGGGCTACACCTTC	CASSYSRSGARGYTF
few	.	TRBJ2-7	TRBV7-8	TGTGCCAGCAGCTTAGCTACTAGCTGGGGCATAATTTCCTACGAGCAGTACTTC	CASSLATSWGIISYEQYF
.	.	TRBJ1-4	TRBV7-6	TGTGCCAGCAGCTTGTGGCAGATGGATAATGAAAAACTGTTTTTT	CASSLWQMDNEKLFF